This note documents a single T cell receptor beta chain sequence. Its antigen is still unknown. Template switching, a step in the protocol, added a universal primer site, and cDNA carried unique molecular identifiers. Each CDR3 protein is one row after TCRdb ran MiXCR on the 5' RACE reads. The sample lists 1.5 million to 2 million distinct CDR3 sequences; about 31% were seen once. Germline V gives CDR1 MDHEN, CDR2 SYDVKM. The V end lost 1 base, the J end lost 9 bases, and 12 bases lay between the germline ends. The CDR3 totals 14 residues. This record belongs to a study of identical twins. Study-level findings and limits: Fewer insertions characterized abundant cord blood beta clonotypes, whereas memory repertoires showed none. Invariant populations such as MAIT and iNKT cells could partly muddle zero-insertion analyses.

Healthy Caucasians supplied all donations. The sequence was collected from a newborn girl in good health. Sequenced: cord blood. The chain links TRBV28 to TRBJ2-2, with D possibly being TRBD2 (5 bases). The CDR3 bases are TGTGCCAGCAGTTTATCTTCGAGAGGGTGGGAGCTGTTTTTT. This gives the protein CASSLSSRGWELFF. Full variable domain (missing parts from reference TRBV28 and TRBJ2-2): DVKVTQSSRYLVKRTGEKVFLECVQDMDHENMFWYRQDPGLGLRLIYFSYDVKMKEKGDIPEGYSVSREKKERFSLILESASTNQTSMYLCASSLSSRGWELFFGEGSRLTVL.